The present entry profiles one T cell receptor (beta chain) with its context. Its target is not known. This record comes from a study of T cells after yellow fever vaccination. This CDR3 is built from 14 residues. Germline-derived CDR1 and CDR2 are LGHDT and YNNKEL (reference sequence). V gave up 6 bases and J gave up 7 bases, with 15 bases separating them. The study's findings and limits: Clonotype sharing between CD4 and CD8 compartments was small.

From the 5' RACE reads, TCRdb called clonotypes with MiXCR, one entry per CDR3 protein. The sample lists around 320,000 distinct CDR3 sequences, around a tenth occurring once. The chain uses TRBV3-1 and TRBJ2-2, with a weak D call TRBD1 (5 bases). The sample consisted of CD4+ T cells sorted from PBMCs, taken 45 days after the yellow fever booster vaccination. This clonotype originated in a man younger than 30 who received the YFV17D yellow fever vaccine. CDR3 residues: CASSPTASNGELFF. The CDR3 nucleotides are TGTGCCAGCAGTCCGACAGCAAGTAACGGGGAGCTGTTTTTT.